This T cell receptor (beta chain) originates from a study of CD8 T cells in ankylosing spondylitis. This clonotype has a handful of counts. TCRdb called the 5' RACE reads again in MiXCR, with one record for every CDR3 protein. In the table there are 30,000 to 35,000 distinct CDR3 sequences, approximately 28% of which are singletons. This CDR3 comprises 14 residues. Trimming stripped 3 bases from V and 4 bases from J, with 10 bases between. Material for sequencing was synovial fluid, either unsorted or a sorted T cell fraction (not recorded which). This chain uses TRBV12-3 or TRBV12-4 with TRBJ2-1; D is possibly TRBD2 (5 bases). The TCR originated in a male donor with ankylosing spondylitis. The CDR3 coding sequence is TGTGCCAGCAGTTTCTCCAGCGGATACAATGAGCAGTTCTTC. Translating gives CASSFSSGYNEQFF.